A selection of T cell receptor beta chains follows, all from one sample in a study of blood T cell repertoires in COVID-19. TCRdb's table, derived via immunoSEQ multiplex PCR, lists solely in-frame clones and lacks some. The repertoire includes about 150,000 clones, approximately 90% of them detected once, and roughly 2.5% sits in the top ten. Sequenced sample: peripheral blood. Receptors were obtained from a human donor with COVID-19, enrolled during active disease. The donor label of this sample is uncertain. Both conserved end residues are part of each CDR3. D genes are given only for firm matches. Size is stated for part of the rows, as once, few or many counts, or as a class when the clone is expanded.

v_gene: TRBV3-1/TRBV3-2
abundance: NA
j_gene: TRBJ2-7
d_gene: TRBD1
CDR3nt: TGTGCCAGCAGCCCGCGACGGGACAGGGTCCACGAGCAGTACTTC
CDR3aa: CASSPRRDRVHEQYF

v_gene: TRBV27
abundance: NA
j_gene: TRBJ1-4
d_gene: TRBD1
CDR3nt: TGTGCCAGCAGTTTATTGCAGGGGGGCGATGAAAAACTGTTTTTT
CDR3aa: CASSLLQGGDEKLFF

v_gene: TRBV5-1
abundance: NA
j_gene: TRBJ2-1
d_gene: NA
CDR3nt: TGCGCCAGCAGCTTGGAGACAGGTTCCTACAATGAGCAGTTCTTC
CDR3aa: CASSLETGSYNEQFF

v_gene: TRBV5-6
abundance: NA
j_gene: TRBJ2-5
d_gene: TRBD2
CDR3nt: TGTGCCAGCAGCGACCTGACTAGCGGGGATGACCAAGAGACCCAGTACTTC
CDR3aa: CASSDLTSGDDQETQYF

v_gene: TRBV15
abundance: NA
j_gene: TRBJ1-5
d_gene: NA
CDR3nt: TGTGCCACCAGCAGCGGGGGGCGGGATAGCAATCAGCCCCAGCATTTT
CDR3aa: CATSSGGRDSNQPQHF

v_gene: TRBV2
abundance: once
j_gene: TRBJ2-3
d_gene: NA
CDR3nt: TGTGCCAGCAGTGTGAGCAGCACAGATACGCAGTATTTT
CDR3aa: CASSVSSTDTQYF

v_gene: TRBV6-1
abundance: NA
j_gene: TRBJ1-4
d_gene: TRBD1
CDR3nt: TGTGCCAGCAGTGAAGATTTGACAGGGCGACTGTTTTTT
CDR3aa: CASSEDLTGRLFF

v_gene: TRBV6-2/TRBV6-3
abundance: once
j_gene: TRBJ2-1
d_gene: NA
CDR3nt: TGTGCCAGCAGTTACTCGGGGCGGGGAGACTACAATGAGCAGTTCTTC
CDR3aa: CASSYSGRGDYNEQFF

v_gene: TRBV2
abundance: NA
j_gene: TRBJ2-4
d_gene: NA
CDR3nt: TGTGCCAGCAGAGCCGTCCGGGGGAAAAACATTCAGTACTTC
CDR3aa: CASRAVRGKNIQYF

v_gene: TRBV7-3
abundance: NA
j_gene: TRBJ2-2
d_gene: NA
CDR3nt: TGTGCCAGCAGCTTGGGGGGATATATCCCAACCGGGGAGCTGTTTTTT
CDR3aa: CASSLGGYIPTGELFF

v_gene: TRBV2
abundance: NA
j_gene: TRBJ2-3
d_gene: TRBD1
CDR3nt: TGTGCCAGCAGTAACGACAGGGTTACGGATACGCAGTATTTT
CDR3aa: CASSNDRVTDTQYF

v_gene: TRBV12-2
abundance: NA
j_gene: TRBJ2-7
d_gene: NA
CDR3nt: TGTGCAAGTCGCTTCTCCCAGGGTCGCCCCTACGAGCAGTACTTC
CDR3aa: CASRFSQGRPYEQYF

v_gene: TRBV25-1
abundance: NA
j_gene: TRBJ1-4
d_gene: NA
CDR3nt: TGTGCCAGCAGACCCACAGGGTTTGAAAAACTGTTTTTT
CDR3aa: CASRPTGFEKLFF

v_gene: TRBV10-2
abundance: NA
j_gene: TRBJ1-2
d_gene: TRBD1
CDR3nt: TGCGCCAGCAGCGCTGGACAGGGCTATGGCTACACCTTC
CDR3aa: CASSAGQGYGYTF

v_gene: TRBV12-3/TRBV12-4
abundance: NA
j_gene: TRBJ1-3
d_gene: NA
CDR3nt: TGTGCCAGCAGTTTCGGCTCTGGAAACACCATATATTTT
CDR3aa: CASSFGSGNTIYF

v_gene: TRBV5-1
abundance: NA
j_gene: TRBJ1-3
d_gene: NA
CDR3nt: TGCGCCAGCAGCCCGGTACGGCCCTCGGGGGGGACCATATATTTT
CDR3aa: CASSPVRPSGGTIYF

v_gene: TRBV15
abundance: NA
j_gene: TRBJ1-1
d_gene: NA
CDR3nt: TGTGCCACCAGCAGAGATCTTGGAGGAACTGAAGCTTTCTTT
CDR3aa: CATSRDLGGTEAFF

v_gene: TRBV5-4
abundance: NA
j_gene: TRBJ1-2
d_gene: NA
CDR3nt: TGTGCCAGCAGCTTGGGTTCTGGGGTTCAAGGGGTCTATGGCTACACCTTC
CDR3aa: CASSLGSGVQGVYGYTF

v_gene: TRBV11-2
abundance: NA
j_gene: TRBJ1-1
d_gene: TRBD1
CDR3nt: TGTGCCAGCAGCTTAGCGGTTTGGGACAGGGAGGCGAACACTGAAGCTTTCTTT
CDR3aa: CASSLAVWDREANTEAFF

v_gene: TRBV13
abundance: NA
j_gene: TRBJ2-6
d_gene: NA
CDR3nt: TGTGCCAGCAGCCTATACAGGGTTTCTGGGGCCAACGTCCTGACTTTC
CDR3aa: CASSLYRVSGANVLTF

v_gene: TRBV27
abundance: once
j_gene: TRBJ1-2
d_gene: TRBD1
CDR3nt: TGTGCCAGCAGTTTCGGTGGGACAGGGAACTATGGCTACACCTTC
CDR3aa: CASSFGGTGNYGYTF

v_gene: TRBV2
abundance: NA
j_gene: TRBJ1-4
d_gene: NA
CDR3nt: TGTGCCAGCACAGGGTTGAATGAAAAACTGTTTTTT
CDR3aa: CASTGLNEKLFF

v_gene: TRBV12-1
abundance: once
j_gene: TRBJ2-1
d_gene: NA
CDR3nt: TGTGCCAGCAGCTTTGTTGGCTCCTCGATCTACAATGAGCAGTTCTTC
CDR3aa: CASSFVGSSIYNEQFF

v_gene: TRBV7-2
abundance: once
j_gene: TRBJ1-5
d_gene: NA
CDR3nt: TGTGCCAGCAGCTTAGTACCCGGAGCCAATCAGCCCCAGCATTTT
CDR3aa: CASSLVPGANQPQHF

v_gene: TRBV9
abundance: once
j_gene: TRBJ1-5
d_gene: NA
CDR3nt: TGTGCCAGCAGCTCCGGACATCCCAATCAGCCCCAGCATTTT
CDR3aa: CASSSGHPNQPQHF

v_gene: TRBV11-2
abundance: NA
j_gene: TRBJ2-7
d_gene: TRBD2
CDR3nt: TGTGCCAGCAGCACCCGGGAGGGGGTGAACGAGCAGTACTTC
CDR3aa: CASSTREGVNEQYF

v_gene: TRBV6-5
abundance: NA
j_gene: TRBJ2-7
d_gene: NA
CDR3nt: TGTGCCAGCGAACAGGGAGGGGCCTACGAGCAGTACTTC
CDR3aa: CASEQGGAYEQYF

v_gene: TRBV7-7
abundance: NA
j_gene: TRBJ1-2
d_gene: NA
CDR3nt: TGTGCCCGGGCGGGCTATGGCTACACCTTC
CDR3aa: CARAGYGYTF

v_gene: TRBV19
abundance: NA
j_gene: TRBJ1-2
d_gene: TRBD1
CDR3nt: TGTGCCAGTAGTATCATCCCAGGGGGTAACTATGGCTACACCTTC
CDR3aa: CASSIIPGGNYGYTF

v_gene: TRBV6-5
abundance: once
j_gene: TRBJ1-1
d_gene: NA
CDR3nt: TGTGCCAGCAGTTACTCCCGGGGAGACACTGAAGCTTTCTTT
CDR3aa: CASSYSRGDTEAFF

v_gene: TRBV28
abundance: NA
j_gene: TRBJ1-3
d_gene: NA
CDR3nt: TGTGCCAGCAGCTCCCACGGGGGGGGTGGAAACACCATATATTTT
CDR3aa: CASSSHGGGGNTIYF

v_gene: TRBV3-1/TRBV3-2
abundance: NA
j_gene: TRBJ2-3
d_gene: TRBD2
CDR3nt: TGTGCCAGCAGCCAAGGGTTAGCGGGGGACACAGATACGCAGTATTTT
CDR3aa: CASSQGLAGDTDTQYF

v_gene: TRBV25-1
abundance: NA
j_gene: TRBJ1-4
d_gene: TRBD1
CDR3nt: TGTGCCAGCAGTGAATCTCCAGGGGGACATAATGAAAAACTGTTTTTT
CDR3aa: CASSESPGGHNEKLFF

v_gene: TRBV6-1
abundance: NA
j_gene: TRBJ1-2
d_gene: NA
CDR3nt: TGTGCCAGCCGGTCCCGGGACACCTATGGCTACACCTTC
CDR3aa: CASRSRDTYGYTF

v_gene: TRBV3-1/TRBV3-2
abundance: NA
j_gene: TRBJ2-2
d_gene: TRBD2
CDR3nt: TGTGCCAGCAGCCAAGACGCGGGAGCGGCCACCGGGGAGCTGTTTTTT
CDR3aa: CASSQDAGAATGELFF

v_gene: TRBV7-2
abundance: NA
j_gene: TRBJ1-2
d_gene: NA
CDR3nt: TGTGCCAGCAGCTTATTCGCACGGACAGAAGGTTCCAACTATGGCTACACCTTC
CDR3aa: CASSLFARTEGSNYGYTF